Listed here are 24 T cell receptor beta chains from one sample, sequenced in a study of blood T cell repertoires in COVID-19. Here immunoSEQ multiplex PCR was the method, and the copy in TCRdb shows in-frame clones only, minus some. This sample has roughly 260,000 clones, with about 88% found just once. The sequencing sample was made of peripheral blood. Receptors were obtained from a woman in her thirties or forties who had recovered from COVID-19.

The chain has TRBV30 and TRBJ2-1, with TRBD2 matching over 8 bases. The V and J ends lost 2 bases and 15 bases, in that order; junction bases with no gene match: 15. The CDR3 runs 14 residues. Per the germline V gene, CDR1 is GTSNPN and CDR2 is SVGIG (reference sequence). CDR3 bases: TGTGCCTGGAGTTCTAGCGGGTCCTTGGGGCGGACGTTCTTC. This gives the protein CAWSSSGSLGRTFF.

The V and J genes are TRBV4-1 and TRBJ2-2; 13 nucleotides match TRBD2. Trimming removed 6 bases from V and 6 bases from J; junction bases left unmatched: 10. The CDR3 loop spans 17 amino acids. The germline CDR1 and CDR2 sequences are MGHRA and YSYEKL. In DNA, the CDR3 is TGCGCCAGCAGTCTGGGACTAGCGGGGTCGGGACCCGGGGAGCTGTTTTTT. Protein sequence: CASSLGLAGSGPGELFF.

The chain employs TRBV7-2 and TRBJ1-4, with 10 bases identical to TRBD1. Trimming cost V 7 bases and J 14 bases; bases outside gene matches: 13. From germline, CDR1 is SGHTA and CDR2 FQGNSA. The CDR3 loop spans 14 amino acids. The CDR3: CASTIDRGLKGLFF. CDR3 nucleotides: TGTGCCAGCACTATCGACAGGGGGCTCAAAGGGCTGTTTTTT.

This chain connects TRBV14 to TRBJ2-1; 8 bases are a match to TRBD2. This CDR3 is built from 18 residues. Germline CDR1 and CDR2: SGHDN and FVKESK. V dropped 0 bases and J dropped 3; count of bases not matched to a gene: 10. CDR3 bases: TGTGCCAGCAGCCAAGATATTTTAGGGCTAGCGGGCTACAATGAGCAGTTCTTC. Amino acid sequence: CASSQDILGLAGYNEQFF.

The V and J genes are TRBV11-3 and TRBJ1-2; D unresolved. Germline lookup yields CDR1 SGHNT and CDR2 YENEEA. The CDR3 sequence is 14 residues long. Trimming took off 0 bases at V and 2 bases at J, with 7 bases between the two ends. This chain's CDR3 is CASSLESGNYGYTF. DNA of the CDR3: TGTGCCAGCAGCTTAGAATCAGGAAACTATGGCTACACCTTC.

The chain recombines TRBV30 with TRBJ2-3, with TRBD1 as a possible D gene (5 bases). The germline V and J ends were trimmed by 2 bases and 3 bases, with 18 bases remaining between them. The CDR3 extends over 16 amino acids. Looked up from germline, CDR1 is GTSNPN and CDR2 is SVGIG (reference sequence). DNA for the CDR3: TGTGCCTGGAGTAAGGGATCTAGGCAGGGAACAGATACGCAGTATTTT. The encoded protein is CAWSKGSRQGTDTQYF.

The chain uses TRBV7-9 and TRBJ1-1, with D tentatively TRBD1 (6 bases). The CDR3 runs to 16 residues. The germline gives CDR1 SEHNR, CDR2 FQNEAQ (reference sequence). The V end was cut by 4 bases, the J end by 0 bases, with 15 bases between. The CDR3 sequence is CASSSYQGSVNTEAFF. In DNA form, the CDR3 reads TGTGCCAGCAGCTCCTACCAGGGGTCTGTGAACACTGAAGCTTTCTTT.

The genes are TRBV11-3 and TRBJ2-1; TRBD2 matches 11 bases. CDR3 size: 17 residues. The V gene's germline CDR1 is SGHNT and CDR2 YENEEA. The J segment lost 7 bases and the V segment lost 0 bases, leaving 8 bases of the junction unmatched. This CDR3 is CASSLELAGGNLNEQFF. DNA for the CDR3: TGTGCCAGCAGCTTAGAGCTAGCGGGAGGTAATCTGAATGAGCAGTTCTTC.

V and J are TRBV19 and TRBJ1-1; TRBD1 is a possible D gene (6 bases). V was pared by 3 bases and J by 1 base, with 21 bases between. CDR1 is LNHDA and CDR2 is SQIVND in the germline V gene (reference sequence). The CDR3 has 18 residues. The CDR3 loop reads CASSMRGPGAGRNTEAFF. CDR3 nucleotide sequence: TGTGCCAGTAGTATGCGTGGGCCAGGGGCCGGCCGGAACACTGAAGCTTTCTTT.

The chain uses TRBV19 and TRBJ2-7, with 9 bases fitting TRBD2. The CDR3 has 15 amino acids. Looked up from germline, CDR1 is LNHDA and CDR2 is SQIVND (reference sequence). V dropped 3 bases and J dropped 6; count of bases not matched to a gene: 9. The CDR3 coding sequence is TGTGCCAGTAGTATTACTGGCGGGAGGGCCGGCGAGCAGTACTTC. Amino acids: CASSITGGRAGEQYF.

Comment on this clone: The sample holds other DNA sequences that translate to the same CDR3. The chain couples TRBV19 to TRBJ2-6; TRBD1 matches at 8 bases. Germline loops: CDR1 LNHDA, CDR2 SQIVND (reference sequence). V trimming: 3 bases; J trimming: 0 bases; junction bases outside the gene matches: 1. The CDR3 is 16 amino acids. Here the CDR3 reads CASSITGGSGANVLTF. The CDR3 DNA is TGTGCCAGTAGTATTACAGGGGGCTCTGGGGCCAACGTCCTGACTTTC.

The V call is TRBV12-5, the J call TRBJ1-5, with TRBD1 matching 8 bases. The germline CDR1 and CDR2 sequences are LGHNT and FRNRAP. The CDR3 is 17 amino acids. J was trimmed by 6 bases and V by 2 bases; bases with no gene match: 12. The CDR3 DNA follows: TGTGCTAGTGGTTTGTACCGACAGGGGATCTCTTTTCAGCCCCAGCATTTT. Protein: CASGLYRQGISFQPQHF.

This chain joins TRBV6-5 and TRBJ2-1; 8 bases are a match to TRBD1. The V gene end was trimmed by 4 bases and the J gene end by 3 bases; junction bases not matched to a gene: 2. CDR3 size: 14 residues. Germline loops: CDR1 MNHEY, CDR2 SVGAGI. Here the CDR3 DNA reads TGTGCCAGCAGTTTGGACAGGGACTACAATGAGCAGTTCTTC. Protein sequence: CASSLDRDYNEQFF.

This chain connects TRBV9 to TRBJ2-5; TRBD2 might be the D (5 bases). The CDR3 is made up of 14 amino acids. Germline loops: CDR1 SGDLS, CDR2 YYNGEE. Deletions cut 2 bases from V and 4 bases from J, with 12 bases between. CDR3 DNA sequence: TGTGCCAGCAGCGTGGCTAGCCGTAGAGAGACCCAGTACTTC. Its translation: CASSVASRRETQYF.

This rearrangement joins TRBV4-2 to TRBJ2-5; 8 bases agree with TRBD2. Germline loops: CDR1 LGHNA, CDR2 YNFKEQ. The CDR3 is made up of 14 amino acids. Trimming cost V 6 bases and J 3 bases; bases outside gene matches: 6. The CDR3 here is CASSWTSREETQYF. The DNA for the CDR3 is TGTGCCAGCAGTTGGACTAGCCGAGAAGAGACCCAGTACTTC.

The sample holds one count of this clone. The J gene is TRBJ1-4, the V gene TRBV6-6, with D possibly being TRBD1 (5 bases). The CDR3 has 11 amino acids. The V end was cut by 6 bases, the J end by 7 bases, with 6 bases between. CDR1 is MNHNY, CDR2 SVGAGI, per germline (reference sequence). The CDR3 here is CASSGGEKLFF. CDR3 in DNA: TGTGCCAGCAGCGGGGGTGAAAAACTGTTTTTT.

The rearrangement uses TRBV6-2 or TRBV6-3 and TRBJ1-2; the match to TRBD1 covers 7 bases. Losses at the gene ends were 6 bases for V and 5 bases for J; bases not matched to a gene: 6. The CDR3 runs to 13 residues. Germline-derived CDR1 and CDR2 are MNHEY and SVGEGT. The CDR3 region has the DNA TGTGCCAGCAGCCAGGGGACAGCTTATGGCTACACCTTC. The encoded protein is CASSQGTAYGYTF.

The chain combines TRBV5-1 with TRBJ1-2; D not resolved. The germline CDR1 and CDR2 sequences are SGHRS and YFSETQ. This CDR3 comprises 14 residues. Trimming removed 0 bases from V and 4 bases from J, with 10 bases in between. CDR3 sequence: CASSLVPSGYGYTF. The CDR3 region has the DNA TGCGCCAGCAGCTTGGTGCCTTCCGGCTATGGCTACACCTTC.

This chain connects TRBV28 to TRBJ2-5; 7 nucleotides align to TRBD2. CDR3 length: 14 amino acids. Losses at the gene ends were 6 bases for V and 2 bases for J; bases not matched to a gene: 6. CDR1 is MDHEN and CDR2 is SYDVKM in the germline V gene. DNA for the CDR3: TGTGCCAGCAGCCAAAACGGGGGGCAAGAGACCCAGTACTTC. Residues: CASSQNGGQETQYF.

The chain carries TRBV16 and TRBJ2-1, with 13 bases identical to TRBD2. The CDR3 is made up of 17 amino acids. Germline assignment: CDR1 KGHSY and CDR2 FQNENV. V gave up 2 bases and J gave up 5 bases; unmatched junction bases: 6. The CDR3 DNA is TGTGCCAGCAGCCAAGGACTAGCGGGGGTTTATGACAATGAGCAGTTCTTC. It specifies CASSQGLAGVYDNEQFF.

This chain joins TRBV11-3 and TRBJ1-5; D possibly corresponds to TRBD1 (6 bases). Per germline, CDR1 SGHNT and CDR2 YENEEA. Between the trimmed V and J ends, which lost 6 bases and 9 bases, there was a span of 15 bases. CDR3 length equals 13 residues. In nucleotides, the CDR3 is TGTGCCAGCAGTCAACAGGGTCTCCGGCCCCAGCATTTT. Its protein is CASSQQGLRPQHF.

CDR3 residues: CASSPDRARNEKLFF. The CDR3 nucleotides are TGTGCCAGCTCACCTGACAGGGCGCGAAATGAAAAACTGTTTTTT. The rearrangement links TRBV18 to TRBJ1-4, with 7 nucleotides matching TRBD1. V lost 3 bases, J lost 5 bases, and 6 bases stayed unmatched. The CDR3 contains 15 residues. The V gene's germline CDR1 is KGHSH and CDR2 LQKENI.

The genes are TRBV6-5 and TRBJ1-2, with 8 bases that match TRBD1. Germline trimming cut 5 bases from V and 4 bases from J; bases unmatched to any gene: 9. Germline V CDR1 and CDR2: MNHEY, SVGAGI. The length of the CDR3 is 15 residues. CDR3 sequence (DNA): TGTGCCAGCAGTAGGGACAGGCTACTGACCTATGGCTACACCTTC. It is translated as CASSRDRLLTYGYTF.

The CDR3 region is CASSLPGHSYEQYF. The CDR3 DNA follows: TGTGCCAGCAGCTTACCTGGCCACAGCTACGAGCAGTACTTC. V gene TRBV7-9 combines with J gene TRBJ2-7; no clear D gene. CDR1 and CDR2 (germline): SEHNR, FQNEAQ (reference sequence). V lost 2 bases, J lost 3 bases, and 11 bases lay in between. The CDR3 consists of 14 residues.